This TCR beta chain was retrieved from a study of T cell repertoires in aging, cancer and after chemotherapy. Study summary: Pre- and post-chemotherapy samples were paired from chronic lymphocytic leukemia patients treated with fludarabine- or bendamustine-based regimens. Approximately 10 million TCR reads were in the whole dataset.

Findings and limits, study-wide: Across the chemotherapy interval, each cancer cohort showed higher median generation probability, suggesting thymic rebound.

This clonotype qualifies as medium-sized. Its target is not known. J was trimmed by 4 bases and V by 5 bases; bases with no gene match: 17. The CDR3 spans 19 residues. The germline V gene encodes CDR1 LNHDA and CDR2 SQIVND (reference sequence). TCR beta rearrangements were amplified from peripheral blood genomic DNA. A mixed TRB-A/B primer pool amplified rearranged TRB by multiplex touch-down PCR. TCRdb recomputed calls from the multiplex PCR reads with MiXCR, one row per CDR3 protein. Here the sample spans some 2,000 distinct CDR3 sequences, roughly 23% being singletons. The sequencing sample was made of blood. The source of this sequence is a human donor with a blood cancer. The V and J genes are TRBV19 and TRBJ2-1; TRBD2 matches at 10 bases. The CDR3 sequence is CASSSYTLAGGYQYNEQFF. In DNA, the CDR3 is TGTGCCAGTAGTTCCTATACCTTAGCGGGAGGCTATCAGTACAATGAGCAGTTCTTC.